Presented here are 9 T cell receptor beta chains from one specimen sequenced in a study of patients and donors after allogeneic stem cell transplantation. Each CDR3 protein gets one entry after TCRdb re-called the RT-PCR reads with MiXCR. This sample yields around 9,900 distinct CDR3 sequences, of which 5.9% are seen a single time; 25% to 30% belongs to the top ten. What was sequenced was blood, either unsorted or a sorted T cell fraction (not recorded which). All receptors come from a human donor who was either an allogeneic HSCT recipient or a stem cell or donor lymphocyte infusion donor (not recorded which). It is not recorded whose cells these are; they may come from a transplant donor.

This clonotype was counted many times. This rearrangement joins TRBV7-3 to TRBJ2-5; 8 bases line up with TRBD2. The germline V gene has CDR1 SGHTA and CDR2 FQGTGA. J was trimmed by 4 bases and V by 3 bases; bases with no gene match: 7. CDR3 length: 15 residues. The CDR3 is CASSLGLVDGETQYF. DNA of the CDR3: TGTGCCAGCAGCTTGGGACTAGTGGACGGAGAGACCCAGTACTTC.

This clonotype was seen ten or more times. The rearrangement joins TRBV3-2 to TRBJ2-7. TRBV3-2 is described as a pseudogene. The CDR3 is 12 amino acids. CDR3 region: CASSPVLYEQYF. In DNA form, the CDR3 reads TGTGCCAGCAGCCCCGTGCTCTACGAGCAGTACTTC.

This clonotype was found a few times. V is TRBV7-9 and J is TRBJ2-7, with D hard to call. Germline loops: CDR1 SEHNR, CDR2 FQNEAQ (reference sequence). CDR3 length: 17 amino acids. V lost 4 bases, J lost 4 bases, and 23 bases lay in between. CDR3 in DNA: TGTGCCAGCAGCTGGGCCCTTCGGCCAACGCCCTCTTACGAGCAGTACTTC. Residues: CASSWALRPTPSYEQYF.

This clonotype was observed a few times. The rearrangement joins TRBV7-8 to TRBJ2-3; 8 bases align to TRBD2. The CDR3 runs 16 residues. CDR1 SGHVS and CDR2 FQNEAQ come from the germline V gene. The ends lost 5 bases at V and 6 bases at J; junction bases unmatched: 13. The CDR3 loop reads CASSPPLREARDTQYF. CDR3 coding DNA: TGTGCCAGCAGCCCCCCTCTGCGGGAGGCCCGGGATACGCAGTATTTT.

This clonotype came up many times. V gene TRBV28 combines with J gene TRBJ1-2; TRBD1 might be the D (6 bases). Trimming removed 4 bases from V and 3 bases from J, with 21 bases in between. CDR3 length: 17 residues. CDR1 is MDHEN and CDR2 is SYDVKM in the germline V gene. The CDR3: CASSSRSTGYRHYGYTF. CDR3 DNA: TGTGCCAGCAGTTCACGCAGCACAGGGTATAGGCACTATGGCTACACCTTC.

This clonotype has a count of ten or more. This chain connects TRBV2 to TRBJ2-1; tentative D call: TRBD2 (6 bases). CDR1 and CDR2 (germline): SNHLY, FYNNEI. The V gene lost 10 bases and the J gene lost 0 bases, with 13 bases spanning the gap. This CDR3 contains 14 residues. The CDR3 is CATPTSSSYNEQFF. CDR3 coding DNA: TGTGCCACTCCGACTAGTAGCTCCTACAATGAGCAGTTCTTC.

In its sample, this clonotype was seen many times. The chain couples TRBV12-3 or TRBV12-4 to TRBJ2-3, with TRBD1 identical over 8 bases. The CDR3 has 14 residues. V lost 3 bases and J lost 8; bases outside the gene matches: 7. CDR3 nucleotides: TGTGCCAGCAGTTTTAGGCAGGGGGCGGGTACGCAGTATTTT. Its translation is CASSFRQGAGTQYF.

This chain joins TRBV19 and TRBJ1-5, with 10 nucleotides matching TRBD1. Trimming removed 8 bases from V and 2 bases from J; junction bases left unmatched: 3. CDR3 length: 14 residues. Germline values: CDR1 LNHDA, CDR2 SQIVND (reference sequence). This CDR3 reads CASAGTGGNQPQHF. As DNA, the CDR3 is TGTGCCAGTGCCGGGACAGGGGGCAATCAGCCCCAGCATTTT.

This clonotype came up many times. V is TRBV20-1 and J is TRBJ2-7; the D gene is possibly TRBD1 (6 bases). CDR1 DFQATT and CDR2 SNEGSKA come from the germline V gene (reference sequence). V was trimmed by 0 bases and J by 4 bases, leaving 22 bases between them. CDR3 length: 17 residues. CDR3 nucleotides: TGCAGTGCTAGAGATGGGGGCACCTCCGCGATGGGTTACGAGCAGTACTTC. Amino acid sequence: CSARDGGTSAMGYEQYF.